This entry describes one TCR beta chain. Antigen unknown. This sample was included in a study of T cells expressing NK-cell markers. For the study at large: Seven of the eight sequenced donors were classified as HCMV-seropositive, and one was classified as seronegative. Findings and limits, study-wide: Each of a handful of donors carried dominant NKG2C+ clonotypes accounting for roughly 1.0-7.5% of CD8+ T cells.

Germline CDR1 reads MNHNS; CDR2 reads SASEGT. The CDR3 covers 15 residues. The authors generated TCR beta cDNA through 5'RACE template switching with UMIs. TCRdb reprocessed the 5' RACE reads and reports one entry per CDR3 protein, with no DNA. Its listing shows 350,000 to 450,000 distinct CDR3 sequences. Sequencing was carried out using blood T cells: a sorted CD56 or NKG2C T cell subset, CD4+ or CD8+ T cells, or bulk PBMC T cells (not recorded which). The sequence came from a man aged 18-70 years in good health. V is TRBV6-1 and J is TRBJ2-1; lacking DNA, the TRBD1 call made by TCRdb goes unchecked. The CDR3 region is CASFRTGALYNEQFF.